This T cell receptor beta chain was identified during a study of blood T cell repertoires in COVID-19. Background on the study: Donors in the United States, Italy and Spain gave samples during acute or convalescent COVID-19. PBMCs, B-cell-depleted T cells, or T cells were the source of the cDNA or gDNA that made up the material.

Trimming removed 1 base from V and 10 bases from J, with 14 bases in between. Germline V gene sequence: CDR1 MNHEY, CDR2 SMNVEV (reference sequence). The CDR3 runs 15 residues. Original processing methods: Estimation of nucleated cell counts was performed using reference gene primer amplification. Profiled with immunoSEQ multiplex PCR; TCRdb holds only in-frame clones, not every one. V and J calls plus clone size are reproduced from that table; the DNA served to infer D and trimming. The sample has some 390,000 clones, approximately 89% seen once. Only a few counts were recorded for this clone. The chain links TRBV27 to TRBJ1-6; D perhaps matches TRBD1 (6 bases). This sequence was found in a middle-aged woman with COVID-19, enrolled during active disease. The sequencing input was peripheral blood. CDR3 bases: TGTGCCAGCAGTTTATTCAAACAGGGAGGGTCACCCCTCCACTTT. Amino acids: CASSLFKQGGSPLHF.